Described below is a single T cell receptor (beta chain) sequence and its context. V lost 5 bases, J lost 1 base, and 5 bases lay in between. In germline, CDR1 is MNHEY, CDR2 SMNVEV (reference sequence). The CDR3 is made up of 13 amino acids. The sample originates from a study of CD8 T cells in Susac syndrome. On the study more broadly: The Susac syndrome patients that were sequenced included over five with active disease and under 10 in remission. Treatment status at blood draw for the Susac syndrome patients was therapy-naive, corticosteroids, or intravenous immunoglobulin alone.

With random hexamers, about 0.45 to 1 ug RNA was reverse transcribed. A multiplex approach, immunoSEQ multiplex PCR, amplified TCR beta CDR3 across 54 Vbeta and 13 Jbeta. TCRdb fed the immunoSEQ multiplex PCR reads into MiXCR, producing one record per CDR3 protein. This table holds under 85,000 distinct CDR3 sequences, approximately 93% found once. Input material: CD8+ T cells from PBMCs. This chain links TRBV27 with TRBJ2-2; the D call may be TRBD1 or TRBD2 (5 bases each). The clonotype comes from a human donor with Susac syndrome. The CDR3, as DNA: TGTGCCAGCAGTGGGGGGAACACCGGGGAGCTGTTTTTT. Translation: CASSGGNTGELFF.